The 27 T cell receptor beta chains below were found in one sample sequenced in a study of CD8 T cells in Susac syndrome. A quantity of roughly 0.5 to 1 ug RNA underwent reverse transcription using random hexamers. MiXCR was run by TCRdb on the immunoSEQ multiplex PCR reads, yielding one entry per CDR3 protein. Of under 200,000 distinct CDR3 sequences in the sample, approximately 94% were seen once. Input material: CD4+ T cells from PBMCs. These receptor sequences come from a human donor with Susac syndrome.

The V and J genes are TRBV25-1 and TRBJ2-1; D is ambiguous. Looked up from germline, CDR1 is MGHDK and CDR2 is SYGVNS. V was pared by 1 base and J by 7 bases, with 5 bases between. The CDR3 consists of 12 residues. Here the CDR3 DNA reads TGTGCCAGCAGTGAATTTAGGAATGAGCAGTTCTTC. Translation gives CASSEFRNEQFF.

This chain links TRBV30 with TRBJ1-1; tentatively, D is TRBD1 (5 bases). This CDR3 spans 13 amino acids. Deletions cut 5 bases from V and 3 bases from J, with 13 bases between. Germline loops: CDR1 GTSNPN, CDR2 SVGIG (reference sequence). In DNA form, the CDR3 reads TGTGCCTGGGAAGGGGCCCACGACACTGAAGCTTTCTTT. Translated, it gives CAWEGAHDTEAFF.

The chain carries TRBV12-3 or TRBV12-4 and TRBJ1-2; D might be TRBD1 (5 bases). Trimming removed 1 base at V and 2 bases at J, with 11 bases between. CDR3 length equals 15 residues. The CDR3 bases are TGTGCCAGCAGTTTAGTTCCGGGGCTAAACTATGGCTACACCTTC. Translated: CASSLVPGLNYGYTF.

This sequence joins TRBV5-1 and TRBJ1-1; maybe TRBD1 (6 bases). Trimming removed 3 bases at V and 5 bases at J, with 17 bases between. The CDR3 covers 15 residues. Germline loops: CDR1 SGHRS, CDR2 YFSETQ. CDR3 protein: CASSSRRGGQTEAFF. CDR3 DNA: TGCGCCAGCAGCTCACGGAGGGGGGGTCAAACTGAAGCTTTCTTT.

Here the CDR3 reads CATWPAGDVETQYF. CDR3 DNA sequence: TGTGCCACCTGGCCAGCGGGGGATGTAGAGACCCAGTACTTC. The chain is built from TRBV27 and TRBJ2-5, with TRBD2 matching over 8 bases. V trimming: 10 bases; J trimming: 4 bases; junction bases outside the gene matches: 11. CDR3 length: 14 amino acids. The germline CDR1 and CDR2 sequences are MNHEY and SMNVEV (reference sequence).

V usage is TRBV20-1 and J usage is TRBJ1-2; the D gene is possibly TRBD1 (6 bases). The CDR3 runs 13 residues. Germline V CDR1 and CDR2: DFQATT, SNEGSKA (reference sequence). The V end lost 1 base, the J end lost 4 bases, and 10 bases lay between the germline ends. CDR3 in amino acids: CSARGGAGYGYTF. The CDR3 coding sequence is TGCAGTGCTAGAGGGGGGGCTGGCTATGGCTACACCTTC.

The chain couples TRBV20-1 to TRBJ2-1; possibly TRBD1 for D (5 bases). With 3 bases removed from V and 6 bases from J, the gap between germline ends came to 12 bases. From germline, CDR1 is DFQATT and CDR2 SNEGSKA (reference sequence). The CDR3 has 13 residues. DNA of the CDR3: TGCAGTGCTAGGTTCCAGGGCTCCAATGAGCAGTTCTTC. Translating it yields CSARFQGSNEQFF.

The chain employs TRBV4-1 and TRBJ2-7, with D maybe TRBD1 (6 bases). Germline V CDR1 and CDR2: MGHRA, YSYEKL. The V and J ends lost 5 bases and 3 bases respectively, with 14 bases between them. The CDR3 length is 14 residues. CDR3 in amino acids: CASSLRQGYYEQYF. CDR3 coding DNA: TGCGCCAGCAGCTTACGCCAGGGGTACTACGAGCAGTACTTC.

The chain is built from TRBV12-5 and TRBJ1-2; D not resolved. Trimming left V 4 bases short and J 8 bases short, with 11 bases between. Germline V gene lookup returns CDR1 LGHNT and CDR2 FRNRAP. CDR3 length: 12 residues. CDR3 DNA: TGTGCTAGTGGTTCCTCCGCTTGGGGCTACACCTTC. Its protein product is CASGSSAWGYTF.

This CDR3 reads CASNLKGDEQFF. CDR3 in DNA: TGTGCCAGCAATTTGAAGGGGGACGAGCAGTTCTTC. J is TRBJ2-1 and V is TRBV6-6; a weak D match, TRBD1 (6 bases). CDR1 is MNHNY, CDR2 SVGAGI, per germline (reference sequence). V lost 7 bases and J lost 10, with 14 bases in between. CDR3 size: 12 residues.

CDR3 in amino acids: CASSQALSGGKETQYF. The CDR3 region has the DNA TGCGCCAGCAGCCAGGCGCTATCAGGGGGCAAAGAGACCCAGTACTTC. The chain joins TRBV4-3 to TRBJ2-5; 8 bases are a match to TRBD1. Trimming removed 3 bases from V and 3 bases from J; junction bases left unmatched: 9. CDR3 size: 16 residues. Germline V gives CDR1 LGHNA, CDR2 YSLEER.

Only one count was recorded for this clonotype. This sequence joins TRBV2 and TRBJ1-2; D gene uncertain. The CDR3 is made up of 12 amino acids. CDR1 and CDR2 (germline): SNHLY, FYNNEI. V was pared by 8 bases and J by 7 bases, with 14 bases between. CDR3 loop: CASSLVGGGYTF. CDR3 bases: TGTGCCAGCTCCTTGGTGGGCGGTGGCTACACCTTC.

This chain joins TRBV6-1 and TRBJ2-2, with D perhaps matching TRBD1 (6 bases). The V end lost 7 bases, the J end lost 1 base, and 13 bases lay between the germline ends. Per germline, CDR1 MNHNS and CDR2 SASEGT. The CDR3 is 15 amino acids. CDR3 sequence reads: CASTLDRQNTGELFF. CDR3 coding DNA: TGTGCCAGCACCTTGGACAGACAGAACACCGGGGAGCTGTTTTTT.

This clonotype was recorded a few times. This chain connects TRBV20-1 to TRBJ2-1; D remains ambiguous. V gave up 1 base and J gave up 4 bases, with 5 bases separating them. CDR1 and CDR2 (germline): DFQATT, SNEGSKA (reference sequence). The CDR3 has 12 residues. CDR3 sequence reads: CSARARYNEQFF. The CDR3 DNA reads TGCAGTGCTAGAGCTAGATACAATGAGCAGTTCTTC.

V usage is TRBV4-3 and J usage is TRBJ2-5, with D possibly matching TRBD2 (6 bases). Trimming shortened V by 0 bases and J by 5 bases, and 22 bases separated the two germline ends. The length of the CDR3 is 18 residues. Germline V lookup: CDR1 LGHNA, CDR2 YSLEER. CDR3 in amino acids: CASSQDLNRASAWETQYF. CDR3 DNA: TGCGCCAGCAGCCAAGATTTGAATAGGGCTAGCGCTTGGGAGACCCAGTACTTC.

The chain links TRBV3-1 to TRBJ2-5; TRBD1 matches 9 bases. V shed 3 bases, J shed 4 bases, and the junction held 9 bases outside the gene matches. In germline, CDR1 is LGHDT, CDR2 YNNKEL (reference sequence). The CDR3 has 16 amino acids. CDR3 in DNA: TGTGCCAGCAGCCAGGGTACAGGGGGCGGAAGAGAGACCCAGTACTTC. This codes for CASSQGTGGGRETQYF.

This sequence joins TRBV29-1 and TRBJ1-1, with D perhaps TRBD1 (5 bases). CDR1 and CDR2 (germline): SQVTM, ANQGSEA. This CDR3 region has 14 residues. CDR3 nucleotides: TGCAGGGCCGAGGGCCCGAGGGGAAACACTGAAGCTTTCTTT. Protein: CRAEGPRGNTEAFF.

This chain links TRBV20-1 with TRBJ1-6; 9 bases match TRBD1. With V trimmed by 6 bases and J by 0 bases, 12 bases remained unmatched. In germline, CDR1 is DFQATT, CDR2 SNEGSKA (reference sequence). This CDR3 spans 18 amino acids. The CDR3 loop reads CSASQTGTGFSYNSPLHF. CDR3 nucleotides: TGCAGTGCCTCCCAAACCGGGACAGGGTTCTCCTATAATTCACCCCTCCACTTT.

This chain uses TRBV20-1 with TRBJ2-3, with a weak D call TRBD2 (5 bases). V was cut by 0 bases and J by 5 bases, with 12 bases left in between. This CDR3 contains 14 residues. Germline V gene data show CDR1 as DFQATT and CDR2 as SNEGSKA (reference sequence). CDR3 residues: CSARDPRGGDTQYF. The CDR3 nucleotides are TGCAGTGCTAGAGATCCCCGAGGAGGAGATACGCAGTATTTT.

This chain joins TRBV6-1 and TRBJ2-7; D not certain. Trimming left V 6 bases short and J 3 bases short, with 15 bases between. The germline CDR1 and CDR2 sequences are MNHNS and SASEGT. The CDR3 sequence is 14 residues long. Here the CDR3 reads CASSPTRPIYEQYF. Written as DNA, the CDR3 is TGTGCCAGCAGCCCTACCCGTCCGATCTACGAGCAGTACTTC.

J is TRBJ2-2 and V is TRBV7-2; 8 positions agree with TRBD1. Germline values: CDR1 SGHTA, CDR2 FQGNSA. The junction had 5 bases not matched to a gene; V was cut back by 3 bases and J by 5 bases. This CDR3 contains 15 residues. The CDR3 bases are TGTGCCAGCAGCTTCAAGACAGGGGATACCGGGGAGCTGTTTTTT. Protein sequence: CASSFKTGDTGELFF.

The genes are TRBV29-1 and TRBJ1-1; D gene unclear. V lost 5 bases and J 0 bases, leaving 7 bases between the germline ends. Germline CDR1 is SQVTM and CDR2 is ANQGSEA. The CDR3 contains 12 residues. The CDR3 nucleotides are TGCAGCGTTAGACACATGAACACTGAAGCTTTCTTT. Translating it yields CSVRHMNTEAFF.

The V gene is TRBV11-2, the J gene TRBJ2-1; D is perhaps TRBD2 (6 bases). The CDR3 sequence is 17 residues long. Germline V gene lookup returns CDR1 SGHAT and CDR2 FQNNGV. Trimming shortened V by 5 bases and J by 0 bases, and 17 bases separated the two germline ends. The CDR3 DNA reads as TGTGCCAGCAGCCCCGGAGGGACCCTCCCCTCCTACAATGAGCAGTTCTTC. Translating it yields CASSPGGTLPSYNEQFF.

The chain is built from TRBV4-2 and TRBJ2-3, with 9 positions matching TRBD2. The germline V gene has CDR1 LGHNA and CDR2 YNFKEQ. Losses at the gene ends were 1 base for V and 0 bases for J; bases not matched to a gene: 2. CDR3 size: 16 residues. CDR3 DNA: TGTGCCAGCAGCCAAGCGGCGGGGGGGAGCACAGATACGCAGTATTTT. Translation gives CASSQAAGGSTDTQYF.

The chain recombines TRBV14 with TRBJ1-6; D remains ambiguous. CDR1 is SGHDN and CDR2 is FVKESK in the germline V gene. Trimming left V 2 bases short and J 6 bases short, with 14 bases between. The CDR3 spans 16 residues. The CDR3 nucleotides are TGTGCCAGCAGCCAATACCCACAGCCTCTTAATTCACCCCTCCACTTT. Translated, it gives CASSQYPQPLNSPLHF.

This rearrangement joins TRBV6-5 to TRBJ2-7, with D possibly matching TRBD1 (6 bases). Trimming left V 10 bases short and J 1 base short, with 11 bases between. CDR1 and CDR2 from the germline V gene are MNHEY and SVGAGI. CDR3 length: 12 amino acids. The CDR3 DNA sequence: TGTGCCACTAGGGACACATCCTACGAGCAGTACTTC. Protein: CATRDTSYEQYF.

The chain has TRBV5-1 and TRBJ1-6; TRBD1 might be the D (5 bases). The CDR3 spans 14 residues. V lost 2 bases and J 7 bases, leaving 10 bases between the germline ends. Per germline, CDR1 SGHRS and CDR2 YFSETQ. The CDR3 loop is CASSLGAGNSPLHF. CDR3 DNA sequence: TGCGCCAGCAGCTTAGGGGCCGGGAATTCACCCCTCCACTTT.